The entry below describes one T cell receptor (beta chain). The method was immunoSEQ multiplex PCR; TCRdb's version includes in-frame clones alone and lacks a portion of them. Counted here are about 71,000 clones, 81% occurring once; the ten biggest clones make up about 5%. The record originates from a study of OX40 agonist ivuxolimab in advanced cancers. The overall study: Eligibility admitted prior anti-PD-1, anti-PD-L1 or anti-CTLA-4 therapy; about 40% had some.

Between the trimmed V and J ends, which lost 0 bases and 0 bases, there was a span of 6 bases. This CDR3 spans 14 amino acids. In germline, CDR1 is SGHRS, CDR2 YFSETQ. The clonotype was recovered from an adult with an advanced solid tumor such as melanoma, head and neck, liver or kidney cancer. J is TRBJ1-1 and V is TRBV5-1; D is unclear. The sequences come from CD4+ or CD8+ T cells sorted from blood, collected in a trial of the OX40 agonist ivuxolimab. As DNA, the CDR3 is TGCGCCAGCAGCTTGGCCAGTATGAACACTGAAGCTTTCTTT. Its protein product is CASSLASMNTEAFF.